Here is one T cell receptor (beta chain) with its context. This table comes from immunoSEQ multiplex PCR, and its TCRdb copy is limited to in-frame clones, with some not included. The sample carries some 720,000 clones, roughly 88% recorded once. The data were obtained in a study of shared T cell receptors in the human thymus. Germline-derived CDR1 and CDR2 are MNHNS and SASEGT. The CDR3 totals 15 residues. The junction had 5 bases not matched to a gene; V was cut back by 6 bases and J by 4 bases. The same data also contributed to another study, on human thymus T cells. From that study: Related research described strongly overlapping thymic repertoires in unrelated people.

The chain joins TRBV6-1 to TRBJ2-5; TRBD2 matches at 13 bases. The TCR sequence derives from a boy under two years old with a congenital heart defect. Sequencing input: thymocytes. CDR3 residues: CASRTSGRGRETQYF. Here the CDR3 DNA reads TGTGCCAGCAGAACTAGCGGGAGGGGGCGAGAGACCCAGTACTTC.